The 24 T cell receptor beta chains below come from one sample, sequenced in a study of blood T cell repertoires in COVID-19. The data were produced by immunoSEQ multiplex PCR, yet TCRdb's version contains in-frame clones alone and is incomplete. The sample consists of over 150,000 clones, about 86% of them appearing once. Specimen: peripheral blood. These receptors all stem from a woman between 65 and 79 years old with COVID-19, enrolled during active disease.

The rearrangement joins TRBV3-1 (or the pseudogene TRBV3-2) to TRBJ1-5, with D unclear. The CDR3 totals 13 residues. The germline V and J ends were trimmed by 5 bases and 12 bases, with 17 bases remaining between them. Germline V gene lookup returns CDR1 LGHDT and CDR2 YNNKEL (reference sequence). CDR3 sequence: CASSGGRVGSQHF. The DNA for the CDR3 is TGTGCCAGCAGCGGCGGGCGGGTTGGCAGCCAGCATTTT.

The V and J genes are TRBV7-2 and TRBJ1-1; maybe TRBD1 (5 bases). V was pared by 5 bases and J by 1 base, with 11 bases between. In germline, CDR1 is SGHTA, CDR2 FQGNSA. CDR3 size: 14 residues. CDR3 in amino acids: CASSVRTGNTEAFF. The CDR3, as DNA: TGTGCCAGCAGCGTCCGAACAGGGAACACTGAAGCTTTCTTT.

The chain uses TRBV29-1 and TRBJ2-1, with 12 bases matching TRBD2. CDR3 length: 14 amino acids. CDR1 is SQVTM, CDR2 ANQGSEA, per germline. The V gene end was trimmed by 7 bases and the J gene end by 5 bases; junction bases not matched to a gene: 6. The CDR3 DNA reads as TGCAGCGGGAGACTAGCGGGAGATCACAATGAGCAGTTCTTC. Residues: CSGRLAGDHNEQFF.

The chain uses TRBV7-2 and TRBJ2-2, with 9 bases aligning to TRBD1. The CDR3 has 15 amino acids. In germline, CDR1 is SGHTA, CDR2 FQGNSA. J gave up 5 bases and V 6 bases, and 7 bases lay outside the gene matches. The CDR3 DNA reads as TGTGCCAGCAGTCTGGGACAGGGTAGGACCGGGGAGCTGTTTTTT. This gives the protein CASSLGQGRTGELFF. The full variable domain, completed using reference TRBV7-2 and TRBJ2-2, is GAGVSQSPSNKVTEKGKDVELRCDPISGHTALYWYRQSLGQGLEFLIYFQGNSAPDKSGLPSDRFSAERTGGSVSTLTIQRTQQEDSAVYLCASSLGQGRTGELFFGEGSRLTVL.

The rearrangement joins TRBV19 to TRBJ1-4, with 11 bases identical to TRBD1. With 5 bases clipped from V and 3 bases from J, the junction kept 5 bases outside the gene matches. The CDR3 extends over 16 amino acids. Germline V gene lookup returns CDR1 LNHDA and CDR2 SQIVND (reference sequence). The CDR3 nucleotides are TGTGCCAGTAGTTCGCAGGGACAGGGGGCTAATGAAAAACTGTTTTTT. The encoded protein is CASSSQGQGANEKLFF. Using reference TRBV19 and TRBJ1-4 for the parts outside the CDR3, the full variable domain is DGGITQSPKYLFRKEGQNVTLSCEQNLNHDAMYWYRQDPGQGLRLIYYSQIVNDFQKGDIAEGYSVSREKKESFPLTVTSAQKNPTAFYLCASSSQGQGANEKLFFGSGTQLSVL.

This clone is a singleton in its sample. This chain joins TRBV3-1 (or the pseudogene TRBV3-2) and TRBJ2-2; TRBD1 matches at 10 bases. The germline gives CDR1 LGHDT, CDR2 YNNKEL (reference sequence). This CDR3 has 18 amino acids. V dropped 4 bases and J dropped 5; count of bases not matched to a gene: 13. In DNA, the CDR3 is TGTGCCAGCAGCCCGCGCGGAGGACAGGGGGGGTTAACCGGGGAGCTGTTTTTT. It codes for CASSPRGGQGGLTGELFF.

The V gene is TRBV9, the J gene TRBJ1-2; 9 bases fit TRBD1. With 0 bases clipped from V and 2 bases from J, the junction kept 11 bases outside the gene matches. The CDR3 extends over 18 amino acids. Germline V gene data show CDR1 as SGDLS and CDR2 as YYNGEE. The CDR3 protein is CASSVGTGDTLGNYGYTF. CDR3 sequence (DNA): TGTGCCAGCAGCGTAGGGACAGGGGATACCCTAGGAAACTATGGCTACACCTTC.

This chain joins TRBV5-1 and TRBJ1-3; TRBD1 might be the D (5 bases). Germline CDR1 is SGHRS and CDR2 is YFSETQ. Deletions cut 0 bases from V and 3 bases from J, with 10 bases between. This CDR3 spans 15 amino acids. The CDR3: CASSLAGHLGNTIYF. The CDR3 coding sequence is TGCGCCAGCAGCTTGGCAGGGCACCTTGGAAACACCATATATTTT. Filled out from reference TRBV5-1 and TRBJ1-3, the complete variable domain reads KAGVTQTPRYLIKTRGQQVTLSCSPISGHRSVSWYQQTPGQGLQFLFEYFSETQRNKGNFPGRFSGRQFSNSRSEMNVSTLELGDSALYLCASSLAGHLGNTIYFGEGSWLTVV.

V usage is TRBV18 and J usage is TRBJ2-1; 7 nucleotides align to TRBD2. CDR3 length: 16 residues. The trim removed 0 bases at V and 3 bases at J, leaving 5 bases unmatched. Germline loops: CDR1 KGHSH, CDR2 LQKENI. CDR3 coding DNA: TGTGCCAGCTCACCACCGGTGGGACTAAGCTACAATGAGCAGTTCTTC. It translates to CASSPPVGLSYNEQFF.

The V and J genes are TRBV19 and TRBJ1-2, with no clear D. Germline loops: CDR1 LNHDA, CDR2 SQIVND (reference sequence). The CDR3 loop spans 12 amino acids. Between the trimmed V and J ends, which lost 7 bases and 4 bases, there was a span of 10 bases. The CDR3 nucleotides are TGTGCCAGTACACTTGGACTCTATGGCTACACCTTC. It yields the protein CASTLGLYGYTF.

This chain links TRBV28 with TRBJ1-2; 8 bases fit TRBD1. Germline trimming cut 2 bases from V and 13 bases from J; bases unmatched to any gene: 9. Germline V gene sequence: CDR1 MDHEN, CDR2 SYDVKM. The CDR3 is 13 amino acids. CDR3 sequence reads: CASSLGTGDERTF. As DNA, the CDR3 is TGTGCCAGCAGTTTAGGGACAGGCGACGAACGCACCTTC.

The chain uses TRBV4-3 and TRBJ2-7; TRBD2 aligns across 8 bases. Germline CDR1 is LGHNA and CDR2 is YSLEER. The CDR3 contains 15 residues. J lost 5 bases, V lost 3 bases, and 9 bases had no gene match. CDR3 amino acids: CASSQTRTSFNEQYF. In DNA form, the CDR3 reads TGCGCCAGCAGCCAGACAAGGACTAGCTTCAACGAGCAGTACTTC.

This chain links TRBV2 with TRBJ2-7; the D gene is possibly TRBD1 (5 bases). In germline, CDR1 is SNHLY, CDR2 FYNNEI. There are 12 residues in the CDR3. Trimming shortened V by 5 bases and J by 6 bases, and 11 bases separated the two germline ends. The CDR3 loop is CASSWTSPEQYF. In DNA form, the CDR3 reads TGTGCCAGCAGTTGGACAAGCCCCGAGCAGTACTTC.

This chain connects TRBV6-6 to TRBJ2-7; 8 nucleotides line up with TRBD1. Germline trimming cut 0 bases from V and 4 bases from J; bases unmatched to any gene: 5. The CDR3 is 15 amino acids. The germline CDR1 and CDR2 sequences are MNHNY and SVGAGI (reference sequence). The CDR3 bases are TGTGCCAGCAGTTACTCACGACAGGGGAGTTACGAGCAGTACTTC. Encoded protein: CASSYSRQGSYEQYF.

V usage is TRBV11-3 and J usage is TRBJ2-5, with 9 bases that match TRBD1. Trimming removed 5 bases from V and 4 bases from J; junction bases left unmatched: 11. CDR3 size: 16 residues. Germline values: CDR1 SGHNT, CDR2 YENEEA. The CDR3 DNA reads TGTGCCAGCAGCATACGGTCAGACAGGGGGGGAGAGACCCAGTACTTC. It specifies CASSIRSDRGGETQYF.

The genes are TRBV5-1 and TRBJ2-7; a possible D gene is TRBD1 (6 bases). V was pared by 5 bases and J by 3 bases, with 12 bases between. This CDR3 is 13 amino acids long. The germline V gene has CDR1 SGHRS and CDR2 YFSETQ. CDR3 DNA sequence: TGCGCCAGCAGGCCCGGGACAATCTACGAGCAGTACTTC. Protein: CASRPGTIYEQYF.

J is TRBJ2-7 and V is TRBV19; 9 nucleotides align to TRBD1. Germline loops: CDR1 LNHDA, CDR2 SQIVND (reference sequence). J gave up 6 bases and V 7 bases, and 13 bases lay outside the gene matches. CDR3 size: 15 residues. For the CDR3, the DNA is TGTGCCAGTAAGGATCCTGGGACAGGGACGACCGAGCAGTACTTC. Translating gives CASKDPGTGTTEQYF.

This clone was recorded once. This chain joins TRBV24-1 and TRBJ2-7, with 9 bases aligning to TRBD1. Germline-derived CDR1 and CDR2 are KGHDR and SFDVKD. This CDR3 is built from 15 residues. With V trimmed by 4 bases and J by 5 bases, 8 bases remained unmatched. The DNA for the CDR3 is TGTGCCACCAGTGAGGCCGGGACAGGGACCCACGAGCAGTACTTC. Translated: CATSEAGTGTHEQYF.

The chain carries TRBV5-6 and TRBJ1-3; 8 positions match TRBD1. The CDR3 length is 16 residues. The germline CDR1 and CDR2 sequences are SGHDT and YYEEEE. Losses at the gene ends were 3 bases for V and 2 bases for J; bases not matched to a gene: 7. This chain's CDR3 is CASSSDRAYPGNTIYF. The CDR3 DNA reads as TGTGCCAGCAGCTCGGACAGGGCTTATCCTGGAAACACCATATATTTT.

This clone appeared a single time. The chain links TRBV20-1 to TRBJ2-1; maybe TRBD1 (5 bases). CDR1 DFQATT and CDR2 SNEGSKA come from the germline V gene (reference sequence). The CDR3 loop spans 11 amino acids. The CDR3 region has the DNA TGCAATACAATGACAGACAATGAGCAGTTCTTC. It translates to CNTMTDNEQFF.

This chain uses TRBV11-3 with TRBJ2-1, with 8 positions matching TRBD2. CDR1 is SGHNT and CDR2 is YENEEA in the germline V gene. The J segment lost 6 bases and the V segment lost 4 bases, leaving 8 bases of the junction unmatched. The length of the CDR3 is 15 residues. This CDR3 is CASSSKASGRNEQFF. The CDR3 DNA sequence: TGTGCCAGCAGCTCGAAAGCTAGCGGGCGCAATGAGCAGTTCTTC.

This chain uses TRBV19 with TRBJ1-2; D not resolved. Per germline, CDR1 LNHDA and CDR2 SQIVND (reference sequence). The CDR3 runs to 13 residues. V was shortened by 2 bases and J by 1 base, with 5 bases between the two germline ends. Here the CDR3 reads CASSIPDNYGYTF. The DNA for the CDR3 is TGTGCCAGTAGTATACCAGATAACTATGGCTACACCTTC.

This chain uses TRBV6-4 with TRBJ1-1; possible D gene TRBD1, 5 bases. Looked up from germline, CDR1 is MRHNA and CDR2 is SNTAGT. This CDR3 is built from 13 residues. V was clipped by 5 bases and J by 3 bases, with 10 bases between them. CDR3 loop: CASSLQGDTEAFF. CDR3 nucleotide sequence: TGTGCCAGCAGTCTGCAAGGGGACACTGAAGCTTTCTTT.

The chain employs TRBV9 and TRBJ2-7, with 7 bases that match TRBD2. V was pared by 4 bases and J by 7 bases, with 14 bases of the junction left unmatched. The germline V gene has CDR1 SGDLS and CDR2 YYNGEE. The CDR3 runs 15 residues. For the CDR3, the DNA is TGTGCCAGCAGCCCACTTGCCGCGGGAGCTGAAGAGCAGTACTTC. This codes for CASSPLAAGAEEQYF.